This entry describes one T cell receptor (beta chain). Its cognate antigen has yet to be identified. Base qualities are missing; no much larger clone stands one base away. This sample was included in a study of T-cell memory formation after mild COVID-19 (dated by TCRdb to the early 2020s). For context, the study as a whole: TCR sequence clusters from the two donors were largely donor specific. The cohort was made up of two young adult volunteers, one female and one male, who were previously healthy. In a couple of donors, T-cell clones that expanded and contracted after mild COVID-19 were tracked by sequencing TCRalpha and TCRbeta repertoires over time.

The sequencer was an Illumina NovaSeq 6000. TCRalpha and TCRbeta cDNA libraries were built by 5'RACE with constant-segment primers, adding sample barcodes and unique molecular identifiers. RNA was extracted from every sample with Trizol reagent. Amplification of the libraries took two PCR steps, and the second step added a second sample barcode plus Illumina TruSeq adapters. The libraries were sequenced on an Illumina NovaSeq using 2 x 150 bp paired-end reads. Per the source publication's procedure: With migec v1.2.7, reads were demultiplexed and then collapsed into UMI-guided consensus sequences. Using mixcr v2.1.11, UMI consensuses were aligned to TRA and TRB V and J templates and then assembled into clonotypes. A clonotype was counted as expanded or contracted only if both edgeR and NoisET called the change significant, with noise models trained on biological replicates. edgeR calls used a false discovery rate-adjusted p below 0.01 and a log2 fold-change threshold of 1. As an exploratory analysis of dynamics, max-normalized trajectories of the 1000 most abundant clonotypes were examined with PCA combined with hierarchical clustering. Separately sequenced CD4+ and CD8+ repertoires were used to assign the CD4 or CD8 phenotype of responding clones. TCRdb ran its own pipeline on the public reads, namely fastp trimming at Q25 and MiXCR clone calling, and kept in-frame beta chains. A single entry per CDR3 protein holds the most common genes and DNA from its merged rows. None of the V and J calls come from the authors' own analysis; TCRdb made them. The sample table records 300,000 to 350,000 distinct CDR3 sequences; roughly an eighth of these occur just once. The ten largest account for roughly a fifth of the sample.

The germline V gene yields SGHAT for CDR1 and FQNNGV for CDR2. Cut back by 3 bases and 1 base, the V and J ends lie 9 bases apart. The CDR3 runs 14 residues from the cysteine to the phenylalanine. Of all the DNA, just the CDR3 is kept, 42 bases in frame from base 1. The research as a whole found: The study covered only two mild cases, and larger cohorts including severe cases with pre-infection samples were considered necessary. Contracting CD4+ clones turned up mainly in the CM and EM memory subsets, whereas EMRA was where CD8+ clones were enriched. The second-wave clones that peaked on day 37 were not confirmed to be SARS-CoV-2 specific. Some responding clones were detected in pre-infection memory, which suggested that pre-existing cross-reactive memory T cells had joined the SARS-CoV-2 response. Clones that contracted from day 15 to 85 showed balanced CD4/CD8 phenotypes, whereas a second wave of clones that expanded from day 15 to 37 leaned towards CD4+.

Ficoll-Paque density gradient centrifugation was the method used to isolate PBMCs. This chain is built from TRBV11-2 and TRBJ1-1; the D gene is perhaps TRBD1, on 5 matching bases. The sample was PBMCs or a T cell subset sorted from them (not recorded which). The source is a man between 18 and 29 years old who had mild COVID-19 (a few samples of this study predate the infection). The sample titles of this study are shuffled in the database, so cell type and time point are left out; the donor was told from shared clones. Here is the DNA: TGTGCCAGCAGCTTTGAGGGGAGGAACACTGAAGCTTTCTTT. This translates into CASSFEGRNTEAFF.